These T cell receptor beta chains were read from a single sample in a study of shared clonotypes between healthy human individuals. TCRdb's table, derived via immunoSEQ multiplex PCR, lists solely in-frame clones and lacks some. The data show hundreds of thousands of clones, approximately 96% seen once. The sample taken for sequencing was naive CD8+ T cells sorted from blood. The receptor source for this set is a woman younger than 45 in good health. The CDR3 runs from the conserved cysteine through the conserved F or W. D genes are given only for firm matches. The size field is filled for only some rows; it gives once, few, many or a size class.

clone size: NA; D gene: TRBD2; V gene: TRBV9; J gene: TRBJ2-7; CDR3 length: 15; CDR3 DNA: TGTGCCAGCAGAGGGGCCGGGCGGGAGTTCTACGAGCAGTACTTC; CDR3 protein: CASRGAGREFYEQYF
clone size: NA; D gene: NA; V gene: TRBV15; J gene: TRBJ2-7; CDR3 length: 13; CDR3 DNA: TGTGCCACCAGCAGATATCTTTCCTACGAGCAGTACTTC; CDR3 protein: CATSRYLSYEQYF
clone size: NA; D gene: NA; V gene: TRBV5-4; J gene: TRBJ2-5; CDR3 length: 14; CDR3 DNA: TGTGCCAGCAGCCATGAGTTAGTGCAAGAGACCCAGTACTTC; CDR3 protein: CASSHELVQETQYF
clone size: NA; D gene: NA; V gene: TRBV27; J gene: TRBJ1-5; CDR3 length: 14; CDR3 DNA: TGTGCCAGCAGTTTAAAGTATAGCAATCAGCCCCAGCATTTT; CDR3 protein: CASSLKYSNQPQHF
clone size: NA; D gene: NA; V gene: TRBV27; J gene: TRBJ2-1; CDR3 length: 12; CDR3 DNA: TGTGCCAGCATTAGTGGCTACAATGAGCAGTTCTTC; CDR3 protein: CASISGYNEQFF
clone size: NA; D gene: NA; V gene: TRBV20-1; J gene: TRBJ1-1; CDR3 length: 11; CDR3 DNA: TGCAGTGTAGACGGGAACACTGAAGCTTTCTTT; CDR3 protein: CSVDGNTEAFF
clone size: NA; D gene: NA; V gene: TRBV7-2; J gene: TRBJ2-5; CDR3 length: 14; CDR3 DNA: TGTGCCAGCAGCGACACTACAACGAGGGAGACCCAGTACTTC; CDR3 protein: CASSDTTTRETQYF
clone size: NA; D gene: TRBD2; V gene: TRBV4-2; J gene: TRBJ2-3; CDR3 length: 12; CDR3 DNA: TGTGCCAGCAGCCAGGGGGGGACTGGGCGGTATTTT; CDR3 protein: CASSQGGTGRYF
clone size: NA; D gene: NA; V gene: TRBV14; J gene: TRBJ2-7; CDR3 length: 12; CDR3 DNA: TGTGCCAGCAGCCCTGGGGCCTACGAGCAGTACTTC; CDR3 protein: CASSPGAYEQYF
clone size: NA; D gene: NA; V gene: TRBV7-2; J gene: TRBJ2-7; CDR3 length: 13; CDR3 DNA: TGTGCCAGCAGTCCCACAGGGACCTACGAGCAGTACTTC; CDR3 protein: CASSPTGTYEQYF
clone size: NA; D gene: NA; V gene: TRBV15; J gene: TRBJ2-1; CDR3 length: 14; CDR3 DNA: TGTGCCACCAGCAGAGATTTTTCCGGCAATGAGCAGTTCTTC; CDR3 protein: CATSRDFSGNEQFF
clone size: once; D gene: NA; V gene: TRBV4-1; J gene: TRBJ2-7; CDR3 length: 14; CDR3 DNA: TGCGCCAGCAGCCAGACTAGAGACACCTACGAGCAGTACTTC; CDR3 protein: CASSQTRDTYEQYF
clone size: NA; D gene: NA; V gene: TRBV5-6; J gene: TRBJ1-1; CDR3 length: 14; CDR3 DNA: TGTGCCAGCAGCGCGGGACGACTGAACACTGAAGCTTTCTTT; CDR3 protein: CASSAGRLNTEAFF
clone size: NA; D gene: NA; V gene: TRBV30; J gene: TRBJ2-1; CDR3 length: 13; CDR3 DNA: TGTGCCTGGAGTATTACTAGCAGCAATGAGCAGTTCTTC; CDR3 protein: CAWSITSSNEQFF
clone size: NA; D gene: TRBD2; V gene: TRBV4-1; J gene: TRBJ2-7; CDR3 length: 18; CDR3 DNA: TGCGCCAGCAGCCAACGGACTAGCGGGAGGGTTAATCTCTACGAGCAGTACTTC; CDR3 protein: CASSQRTSGRVNLYEQYF
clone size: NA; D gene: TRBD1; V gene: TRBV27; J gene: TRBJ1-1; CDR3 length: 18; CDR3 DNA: TGTGCCAGCAGTTTTTTGGGACAGGGAGGTGAAGGGAACACTGAAGCTTTCTTT; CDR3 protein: CASSFLGQGGEGNTEAFF
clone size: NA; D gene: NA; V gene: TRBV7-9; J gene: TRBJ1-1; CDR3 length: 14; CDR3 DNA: TGTGCCAGCAGCTTAGTTCGGGGAAACACTGAAGCTTTCTTT; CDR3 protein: CASSLVRGNTEAFF
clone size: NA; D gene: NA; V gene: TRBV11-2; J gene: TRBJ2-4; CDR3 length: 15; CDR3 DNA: TGTGCCAGCAGTCCTTGGGACCCAGCCAAAAACATTCAGTACTTC; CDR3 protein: CASSPWDPAKNIQYF
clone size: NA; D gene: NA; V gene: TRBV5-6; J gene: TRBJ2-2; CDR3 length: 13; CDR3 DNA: TGTGCCAGCAGTCAATGGGACTTCCCGGAGCTGTTTTTT; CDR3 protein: CASSQWDFPELFF
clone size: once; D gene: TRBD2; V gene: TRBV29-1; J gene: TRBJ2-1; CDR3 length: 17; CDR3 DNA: TGCAGCTCCCGTTTGGGGGCGGGAGGGCCGGGGTACAATGAGCAGTTCTTC; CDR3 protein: CSSRLGAGGPGYNEQFF
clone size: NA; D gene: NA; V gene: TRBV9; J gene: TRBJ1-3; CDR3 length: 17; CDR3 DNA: TGTGCCAGCAGCGTAGAGGGGACAACGCTCTCTGGAAACACCATATATTTT; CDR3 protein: CASSVEGTTLSGNTIYF
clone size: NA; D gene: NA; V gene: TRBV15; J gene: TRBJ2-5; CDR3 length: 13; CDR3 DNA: TGTGCCACCAGCAGGGGGGCCGGGGAGACCCAGTACTTC; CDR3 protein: CATSRGAGETQYF